The 32 T cell receptor beta chains presented below share a single source sample, sequenced in a study of blood T cell repertoires in COVID-19. Assay used: immunoSEQ multiplex PCR; TCRdb lists only in-frame clones, some missing. The profile shows roughly 96,000 clones, 82% of them singletons. Sequencing was done on a sample of peripheral blood. The receptor set was obtained from an elderly man with acute or convalescent COVID-19.

This chain connects TRBV29-1 to TRBJ2-3; TRBD2 matches at 11 bases. Per the germline V gene, CDR1 is SQVTM and CDR2 is ANQGSEA. V lost 8 bases and J lost 0; bases outside the gene matches: 7. This CDR3 has 15 amino acids. CDR3 DNA sequence: TGCAGCAGCGGGACTAGCGGACTGAGCACAGATACGCAGTATTTT. Its protein is CSSGTSGLSTDTQYF.

The chain carries TRBV11-2 and TRBJ2-3, with D uncertain. CDR3 length: 14 amino acids. Germline V gives CDR1 SGHAT, CDR2 FQNNGV. Trimming removed 5 bases at V and 2 bases at J, with 11 bases between. Here the CDR3 reads CASSDTRPTDTQYF. The CDR3, as DNA: TGTGCCAGCAGCGACACCCGGCCCACAGATACGCAGTATTTT.

This clone is a singleton in its sample. CDR3 in amino acids: CASSLRTSGRIDTQYF. The CDR3, as DNA: TGTGCCAGCAGCTTGAGGACTAGCGGGAGAATAGATACGCAGTATTTT. The rearrangement uses TRBV5-4 and TRBJ2-3, with TRBD2 identical over 13 bases. With V trimmed by 1 base and J by 5 bases, 4 bases remained unmatched. Per the germline V gene, CDR1 is SGHNT and CDR2 is YYREEE (reference sequence). CDR3 length equals 16 residues.

This clone occurred a few times. V usage is TRBV30 and J usage is TRBJ1-2; D may be TRBD1 (6 bases). CDR1 and CDR2 (germline): GTSNPN, SVGIG (reference sequence). The CDR3 sequence is 15 residues long. V was shortened by 3 bases and J by 13 bases, with 27 bases between the two germline ends. The CDR3, as DNA: TGTGCCTGGAGCCCCCGACCGGGACATCCGCTTATCTTCACCTTC. Protein product: CAWSPRPGHPLIFTF.

The rearrangement joins TRBV4-1 to TRBJ2-7; TRBD2 agrees at 7 bases. This CDR3 is built from 15 residues. V lost 4 bases, J lost 1 base, and 7 bases stayed unmatched. Germline assignment: CDR1 MGHRA and CDR2 YSYEKL. CDR3 sequence reads: CASSRAGAKSYEQYF. The DNA for the CDR3 is TGCGCCAGCAGCCGCGCGGGAGCCAAGTCCTACGAGCAGTACTTC.

The rearrangement joins TRBV7-2 to TRBJ1-1; 7 nucleotides match TRBD1. The germline CDR1 and CDR2 sequences are SGHTA and FQGNSA. This CDR3 comprises 15 residues. V was pared by 1 base and J by 5 bases, with 7 bases of the junction left unmatched. This chain's CDR3 is CASSLGQGRATEAFF. CDR3 DNA: TGTGCCAGCAGCTTAGGACAGGGAAGGGCGACTGAAGCTTTCTTT. Filled out from reference TRBV7-2 and TRBJ1-1, the complete variable domain reads GAGVSQSPSNKVTEKGKDVELRCDPISGHTALYWYRQSLGQGLEFLIYFQGNSAPDKSGLPSDRFSAERTGGSVSTLTIQRTQQEDSAVYLCASSLGQGRATEAFFGQGTRLTVV.

This clone was detected only a few times. The gene calls are TRBV24-1 and TRBJ2-5; TRBD1 matches at 7 bases. Per the germline V gene, CDR1 is KGHDR and CDR2 is SFDVKD. The trim removed 0 bases at V and 0 bases at J, leaving 3 bases unmatched. This CDR3 spans 16 amino acids. CDR3 in DNA: TGTGCCACCAGTGATTTGAGAGGGGGCTACCAAGAGACCCAGTACTTC. Translation: CATSDLRGGYQETQYF.

The chain carries TRBV6-4 and TRBJ2-3; 7 nucleotides agree with TRBD1. J was trimmed by 4 bases and V by 3 bases; bases with no gene match: 1. The CDR3 extends over 13 amino acids. Germline V gene data show CDR1 as MRHNA and CDR2 as SNTAGT. As DNA, the CDR3 is TGTGCCAGCAGTGAGCAGGGGGCAGATACGCAGTATTTT. Protein: CASSEQGADTQYF.

The chain is built from TRBV7-6 and TRBJ2-3; tentative D call: TRBD1 (6 bases). Germline V gives CDR1 SGHVS, CDR2 FNYEAQ. The CDR3 is 15 residues long. The V gene lost 0 bases and the J gene lost 0 bases, with 7 bases spanning the gap. CDR3 protein: CASSLAGHSTDTQYF. The CDR3 DNA sequence: TGTGCCAGCAGCTTAGCGGGACACAGCACAGATACGCAGTATTTT.

CDR3: CASSLGTGPSPLHF. In DNA, the CDR3 is TGTGCCAGCAGCCTCGGGACAGGGCCTTCACCCCTCCACTTT. This chain links TRBV7-2 with TRBJ1-6, with 9 positions matching TRBD1. The ends lost 5 bases at V and 9 bases at J; junction bases unmatched: 5. Germline V gene lookup returns CDR1 SGHTA and CDR2 FQGNSA. This CDR3 contains 14 residues.

This clone was detected a few times. J is TRBJ2-7 and V is TRBV6-2 or TRBV6-3; D unresolved. Trimming removed 2 bases at V and 2 bases at J, with 13 bases between. From germline, CDR1 is MNHEY and CDR2 SVGEGT. The CDR3 totals 15 residues. The CDR3 region is CASSYPGQVAYEQYF. CDR3 DNA sequence: TGTGCCAGCAGTTACCCCGGTCAGGTGGCCTACGAGCAGTACTTC.

The sample holds a few counts of this clone. This chain connects TRBV7-6 to TRBJ2-7; perhaps TRBD1 as D (5 bases). V gave up 8 bases and J gave up 3 bases, with 8 bases separating them. Germline lookup yields CDR1 SGHVS and CDR2 FNYEAQ. The CDR3 runs 11 residues. In DNA form, the CDR3 reads TGTGCCAGCTTCCAGGGCTACGAGCAGTACTTC. Translation gives CASFQGYEQYF.

This clone was detected only a few times. J is TRBJ2-3 and V is TRBV12-3 or TRBV12-4; maybe TRBD2 (5 bases). The CDR3 is made up of 12 amino acids. V lost 5 bases and J lost 6, with 9 bases in between. CDR3 sequence (DNA): TGTGCCAGCAGTCCTAGAGGGGATACGCAGTATTTT. Translating gives CASSPRGDTQYF.

The chain joins TRBV10-3 to TRBJ1-1; no clear D gene. The V gene's germline CDR1 is ENHRY and CDR2 SYGVKD. The CDR3 is 13 amino acids. With 10 bases removed from V and 3 bases from J, the gap between germline ends came to 15 bases. CDR3 sequence: CATRPQKDTEAFF. The CDR3 nucleotides are TGTGCCACCAGGCCACAGAAGGACACTGAAGCTTTCTTT.

The V call is TRBV6-5, the J call TRBJ2-1, with 8 positions matching TRBD1. V dropped 6 bases and J dropped 3; count of bases not matched to a gene: 4. The germline gives CDR1 MNHEY, CDR2 SVGAGI. This CDR3 is built from 14 residues. CDR3 sequence: CASRWTGIYNEQFF. In DNA form, the CDR3 reads TGTGCCAGCAGGTGGACAGGGATCTACAATGAGCAGTTCTTC.

The V call is TRBV6-2 or TRBV6-3, the J call TRBJ1-2; a possible D gene is TRBD1 (5 bases). Trimming stripped 6 bases from V and 3 bases from J, with 23 bases between. The CDR3 is 17 residues long. In germline, CDR1 is MNHEY, CDR2 SVGEGT. The CDR3 DNA reads TGTGCCAGCAGCCCTGTCGGGAAAGGAGGGACTGACTATGGCTACACCTTC. Translating it yields CASSPVGKGGTDYGYTF.

This chain connects TRBV2 to TRBJ1-2, with 8 bases identical to TRBD1. The CDR3 is 15 amino acids. CDR1 and CDR2 (germline): SNHLY, FYNNEI. V was clipped by 6 bases and J by 4 bases; unmatched bases: 10. The CDR3 DNA is TGTGCCAGCAGGACTACGGACAGGGCCCCCTATGGCTACACCTTC. It is translated as CASRTTDRAPYGYTF.

The J gene is TRBJ2-1, the V gene TRBV15, with D possibly TRBD2 on 5 matching bases. The length of the CDR3 is 15 residues. The V gene lost 0 bases and the J gene lost 7 bases, with 13 bases spanning the gap. Germline V gene data show CDR1 as LNHNV and CDR2 as YYDKDF (reference sequence). For the CDR3, the DNA is TGTGCCACCAGCAGAGATCGGAGGAGGACGAATGAGCAGTTCTTC. Its protein product is CATSRDRRRTNEQFF.

The rearrangement uses TRBV9 and TRBJ1-2; 7 positions agree with TRBD1. Germline CDR1 and CDR2: SGDLS and YYNGEE. The CDR3 is 15 amino acids. V trimming: 0 bases; J trimming: 4 bases; junction bases outside the gene matches: 6. Written as DNA, the CDR3 is TGTGCCAGCAGCGTAGCGGGGACAGACACCTATGGCTACACCTTC. Residues: CASSVAGTDTYGYTF.

The chain has TRBV23-1 and TRBJ1-1; D is undetermined. TRBV23-1 is an ORF; its function is uncertain. V shed 2 bases and J shed 4 bases, with 23 bases lying between them. The CDR3 contains 18 residues. CDR3 coding DNA: TGCGCCAGCAGTCAAGTGGGCAGGAGTGTTCCCGCGGGCACTGAAGCTTTCTTT. It codes for CASSQVGRSVPAGTEAFF.

The rearrangement uses TRBV7-9 and TRBJ2-1; tentatively, D is TRBD1 (5 bases). Trimming stripped 8 bases from V and 4 bases from J, with 12 bases between. Germline CDR1 and CDR2: SEHNR and FQNEAQ (reference sequence). The CDR3 length is 13 residues. DNA of the CDR3: TGTGCCAGCTCTTTCCCAGGGTACAATGAGCAGTTCTTC. Amino acid sequence: CASSFPGYNEQFF.

The chain uses TRBV3-1 (or the pseudogene TRBV3-2) and TRBJ2-7, with TRBD1 identical over 8 bases. V lost 5 bases to trimming and J lost 0 bases; unmatched junction nucleotides: 0. The CDR3 totals 13 residues. The germline V gene encodes CDR1 LGHDT and CDR2 YNNKEL (reference sequence). The CDR3 region has the DNA TGTGCCAGCAGCGACAGGGGCTCCTACGAGCAGTACTTC. Amino acids: CASSDRGSYEQYF.

Here the CDR3 DNA reads TGTGCCAGTAGACGGGACAGGGATCCCTACAATGAGCAGTTCTTC. Residues: CASRRDRDPYNEQFF. The chain combines TRBV19 with TRBJ2-1; 9 bases match TRBD1. The germline gives CDR1 LNHDA, CDR2 SQIVND (reference sequence). J was trimmed by 2 bases and V by 6 bases; bases with no gene match: 5. The CDR3 has 15 amino acids. Looking up the rest from reference TRBV19 and TRBJ2-1 gives the full variable domain: DGGITQSPKYLFRKEGQNVTLSCEQNLNHDAMYWYRQDPGQGLRLIYYSQIVNDFQKGDIAEGYSVSREKKESFPLTVTSAQKNPTAFYLCASRRDRDPYNEQFFGPGTRLTVL.

V and J are TRBV9 and TRBJ1-1, with D uncertain. Germline V gives CDR1 SGDLS, CDR2 YYNGEE. Trimming took 0 bases from V and 4 from J, leaving 10 bases between them. The CDR3 covers 14 residues. CDR3: CASSVGGRVTEAFF. DNA of the CDR3: TGTGCCAGCAGCGTAGGAGGGAGGGTCACTGAAGCTTTCTTT. Complete variable domain (other parts from reference TRBV9 and TRBJ1-1): DSGVTQTPKHLITATGQRVTLRCSPRSGDLSVYWYQQSLDQGLQFLIQYYNGEERAKGNILERFSAQQFPDLHSELNLSSLELGDSALYFCASSVGGRVTEAFFGQGTRLTVV.

The chain employs TRBV5-8 and TRBJ2-5, with 7 nucleotides matching TRBD1. The length of the CDR3 is 15 residues. J was trimmed by 7 bases and V by 3 bases; bases with no gene match: 12. Germline V gene lookup returns CDR1 SGHTS and CDR2 YDEGEE. CDR3 DNA sequence: TGTGCCAGCAGCTCTTTGGACAGGATGGCCGGGACCCAGTACTTC. Translated: CASSSLDRMAGTQYF.

This chain uses TRBV5-1 with TRBJ1-5, with TRBD1 matching over 7 bases. The length of the CDR3 is 14 residues. Per the germline V gene, CDR1 is SGHRS and CDR2 is YFSETQ. The J segment lost 4 bases and the V segment lost 0 bases, leaving 1 base of the junction unmatched. The CDR3 region is CASSLAGGNQPQHF. CDR3 nucleotide sequence: TGCGCCAGCAGCTTGGCAGGGGGGAATCAGCCCCAGCATTTT.

The V and J genes are TRBV28 and TRBJ2-6; a possible D gene is TRBD1 (6 bases). Between the trimmed V and J ends, which lost 1 base and 4 bases, there was a span of 8 bases. Germline V gives CDR1 MDHEN, CDR2 SYDVKM. The CDR3 contains 15 residues. The CDR3 loop is CASSLSGVGANVLTF. DNA of the CDR3: TGTGCCAGCAGTTTATCAGGGGTCGGGGCCAACGTCCTGACTTTC.

The rearrangement links TRBV7-9 to TRBJ2-3, with 7 bases identical to TRBD1. Unmatched junction bases numbered 9, after V lost 4 bases and J lost 2 bases. Looked up from germline, CDR1 is SEHNR and CDR2 is FQNEAQ (reference sequence). The CDR3 runs 16 residues. The CDR3 DNA reads TGTGCCAGCAGCTCTGGACAGGACCCGTACACAGATACGCAGTATTTT. This sequence encodes CASSSGQDPYTDTQYF.

CDR3 residues: CGTSENYEQFF. The CDR3 DNA is TGTGGGACTAGCGAAAACTATGAGCAGTTCTTC. The chain recombines TRBV30 with TRBJ2-1; TRBD2 agrees at 9 bases. Looked up from germline, CDR1 is GTSNPN and CDR2 is SVGIG (reference sequence). The CDR3 runs 11 residues.

This clone was observed a few times. This chain connects TRBV3-1 (or the pseudogene TRBV3-2) to TRBJ2-7; TRBD2 agrees at 8 bases. The CDR3 is 14 residues long. Per germline, CDR1 LGHDT and CDR2 YNNKEL (reference sequence). V lost 2 bases and J lost 4; bases outside the gene matches: 4. The CDR3: CASSQRLAGYEQYF. For the CDR3, the DNA is TGTGCCAGCAGCCAACGCCTAGCGGGTTACGAGCAGTACTTC.

This clone was observed a single time. The rearrangement links TRBV5-1 to TRBJ2-2; 13 bases line up with TRBD2. The V and J ends lost 3 bases and 3 bases, in that order; junction bases with no gene match: 11. CDR3 size: 19 residues. Germline V gene sequence: CDR1 SGHRS, CDR2 YFSETQ. The CDR3 coding sequence is TGCGCCAGCAGCTCCGGGACTAGCGGGAAAACAAGAGACACCGGGGAGCTGTTTTTT. It yields the protein CASSSGTSGKTRDTGELFF.

This chain links TRBV15 with TRBJ1-5, with 7 bases lining up with TRBD1. The J segment lost 3 bases and the V segment lost 3 bases, leaving 5 bases of the junction unmatched. CDR3 length: 15 residues. Germline values: CDR1 LNHNV, CDR2 YYDKDF (reference sequence). Here the CDR3 reads CATSSPGTDNQPQHF. In DNA, the CDR3 is TGTGCCACCAGCAGCCCCGGGACAGACAATCAGCCCCAGCATTTT.